A selection of T cell receptor beta chains follows, all from one sample in a study of T cell responses to AZD1222 COVID-19 vaccine. Method: immunoSEQ multiplex PCR; TCRdb's copy keeps in-frame clones and lacks some. The sample shows some 150,000 clones, about 93% of them seen only once. Sample: peripheral blood, taken on day 0 of AZD1222 vaccination. All receptors derive from an adult in good health. Each CDR3 is given with its conserved first and last residue. The order of the fields is V gene, CDR3 length, J gene, D gene, clone size, CDR3 DNA, CDR3 protein. A D gene is named only where the DNA matches it firmly. The size field is filled for only some rows; it gives once, few, many or a size class.

v_gene: TRBV27
len: 16
j_gene: TRBJ1-2
d_gene: NA
abundance: NA
CDR3nt: TGTGCCAGCAGTTTATTTTACAGGGCCGGGGGGAATGGCTACACCTTC
CDR3aa: CASSLFYRAGGNGYTF

v_gene: TRBV5-4
len: 15
j_gene: TRBJ1-2
d_gene: TRBD1
abundance: NA
CDR3nt: TGTGCCAGCAGCTTGGGGACAGGGGCTACCTATGGCTACACCTTC
CDR3aa: CASSLGTGATYGYTF

v_gene: TRBV7-2
len: 15
j_gene: TRBJ2-5
d_gene: TRBD2
abundance: NA
CDR3nt: TGTGCCAGCAGCTTATCGGGAGGGACCCAAGAGACCCAGTACTTC
CDR3aa: CASSLSGGTQETQYF

v_gene: TRBV20-1
len: 15
j_gene: TRBJ2-3
d_gene: TRBD2
abundance: NA
CDR3nt: TGCAGTGCTAGTAGACGGGAGGGCATCACAGATACGCAGTATTTT
CDR3aa: CSASRREGITDTQYF

v_gene: TRBV28
len: 14
j_gene: TRBJ1-1
d_gene: TRBD1
abundance: NA
CDR3nt: TGTGCCAGCAGTTTCCTTACAGGGGGCACTGAAGCTTTCTTT
CDR3aa: CASSFLTGGTEAFF

v_gene: TRBV27
len: 16
j_gene: TRBJ2-2
d_gene: TRBD2
abundance: once
CDR3nt: TGTGCCAGCAGTCTACCCCGGGGGGGCAACACCGGGGAGCTGTTTTTT
CDR3aa: CASSLPRGGNTGELFF

v_gene: TRBV19
len: 14
j_gene: TRBJ1-1
d_gene: NA
abundance: NA
CDR3nt: TGTGCCAGTAGTAAATCAGGGAGGAACACTGAAGCTTTCTTT
CDR3aa: CASSKSGRNTEAFF

v_gene: TRBV2
len: 14
j_gene: TRBJ1-2
d_gene: NA
abundance: NA
CDR3nt: TGTGCCAGCAGTGAGATCAGGGACCTCTATGGCTACACCTTC
CDR3aa: CASSEIRDLYGYTF

v_gene: TRBV10-3
len: 16
j_gene: TRBJ2-1
d_gene: TRBD1
abundance: once
CDR3nt: TGTGCCATCAGTGTGGGGACAGGGGGATACTACAATGAGCAGTTCTTC
CDR3aa: CAISVGTGGYYNEQFF

v_gene: TRBV12-3/TRBV12-4
len: 12
j_gene: TRBJ1-2
d_gene: NA
abundance: NA
CDR3nt: TGTGCCAGCAGCGAAGCTAACTATGGCTACACCTTC
CDR3aa: CASSEANYGYTF

v_gene: TRBV5-1
len: 15
j_gene: TRBJ1-2
d_gene: TRBD1
abundance: NA
CDR3nt: TGCGCCAGCAGCTTATGGAAGGGGGCGATAAGTGGCTACACCTTC
CDR3aa: CASSLWKGAISGYTF

v_gene: TRBV29-1
len: 13
j_gene: TRBJ2-1
d_gene: NA
abundance: NA
CDR3nt: TGCAGCGTTGACCCCGGGGCCTACAATGAGCAGTTCTTC
CDR3aa: CSVDPGAYNEQFF

v_gene: TRBV5-4
len: 14
j_gene: TRBJ1-2
d_gene: NA
abundance: NA
CDR3nt: TGTGCCAGCAGCTTGGTGCCAGATAACTATGGCTACACCTTC
CDR3aa: CASSLVPDNYGYTF

v_gene: TRBV7-2
len: 16
j_gene: TRBJ1-2
d_gene: TRBD1
abundance: NA
CDR3nt: TGTGCCAGCCGAATACCGGGACAGGGTCTAAGCTATGGCTACACCTTC
CDR3aa: CASRIPGQGLSYGYTF

v_gene: TRBV5-1
len: 16
j_gene: TRBJ2-1
d_gene: TRBD2
abundance: NA
CDR3nt: TGCGCCAGCAGCTTGGCCGCTAGCGGGGGCCACAATGAGCAGTTCTTC
CDR3aa: CASSLAASGGHNEQFF

v_gene: TRBV5-8
len: 15
j_gene: TRBJ2-1
d_gene: NA
abundance: NA
CDR3nt: TGTGCCAGCAGCTTGGTGTTCGGGTTACCCCCCGAGCAGTTCTTC
CDR3aa: CASSLVFGLPPEQFF

v_gene: TRBV5-1
len: 13
j_gene: TRBJ1-1
d_gene: NA
abundance: NA
CDR3nt: TGCGCCAGCAGCTTAGAAGAGGGCACTGAAGCTTTCTTT
CDR3aa: CASSLEEGTEAFF

v_gene: TRBV5-1
len: 15
j_gene: TRBJ2-2
d_gene: NA
abundance: once
CDR3nt: TGCGCCAGCAGCTTGGACCAGGGGTACACCGGGGAGCTGTTTTTT
CDR3aa: CASSLDQGYTGELFF

v_gene: TRBV4-3
len: 15
j_gene: TRBJ1-2
d_gene: TRBD1
abundance: NA
CDR3nt: TGCGCCAGCAGCCAAGAGGGACAGGCTTCAAGGGGCTACACCTTC
CDR3aa: CASSQEGQASRGYTF

v_gene: TRBV5-1
len: 13
j_gene: TRBJ1-2
d_gene: NA
abundance: NA
CDR3nt: TGCGCCAGCGGGGACGGCTTCCACTATGGCTACACCTTC
CDR3aa: CASGDGFHYGYTF

v_gene: TRBV1
len: 16
j_gene: TRBJ2-5
d_gene: NA
abundance: NA
CDR3nt: TGCACCAGCAGCCAAGATTCCCCGGGGACTATAGAGACCCAGTACTTC
CDR3aa: CTSSQDSPGTIETQYF

v_gene: TRBV10-3
len: 16
j_gene: TRBJ1-1
d_gene: TRBD1
abundance: NA
CDR3nt: TGTGCCATCAGCGATTACAGGGACAGGGAGAACACTGAAGCTTTCTTT
CDR3aa: CAISDYRDRENTEAFF

v_gene: TRBV21-1
len: 16
j_gene: TRBJ2-3
d_gene: NA
abundance: NA
CDR3nt: TGTGCCAGCAGCAAGGTAGCAGCCTCTAGCACAGATACGCAGTATTTT
CDR3aa: CASSKVAASSTDTQYF

v_gene: TRBV7-9
len: 13
j_gene: TRBJ1-6
d_gene: NA
abundance: once
CDR3nt: TGTGCCAGCAGCCTCTCCTATAATTCACCCCTCCACTTT
CDR3aa: CASSLSYNSPLHF

v_gene: TRBV7-2
len: 15
j_gene: TRBJ1-2
d_gene: NA
abundance: NA
CDR3nt: TGTGCCAGCACCGGAGTCACGGGAGGGTTGAATGGCTACACCTTC
CDR3aa: CASTGVTGGLNGYTF

v_gene: TRBV5-1
len: 13
j_gene: TRBJ1-4
d_gene: NA
abundance: NA
CDR3nt: TGCGCCAGCCGCTGGGAGGGTAATGAAAAACTGTTTTTT
CDR3aa: CASRWEGNEKLFF

v_gene: TRBV19
len: 10
j_gene: TRBJ1-2
d_gene: NA
abundance: NA
CDR3nt: TGTGCCAGTATGGGGGATGGCTACACCTTC
CDR3aa: CASMGDGYTF

v_gene: TRBV15
len: 13
j_gene: TRBJ2-2
d_gene: NA
abundance: NA
CDR3nt: TGTGCCACGACAGATACGAACACCGGGGAGCTGTTTTTT
CDR3aa: CATTDTNTGELFF

v_gene: TRBV19
len: 16
j_gene: TRBJ1-6
d_gene: NA
abundance: NA
CDR3nt: TGTGCCAGTAGTATGGCGGGACGGATCTATAATTCACCCCTCCACTTT
CDR3aa: CASSMAGRIYNSPLHF

v_gene: TRBV9
len: 16
j_gene: TRBJ2-3
d_gene: TRBD2
abundance: NA
CDR3nt: TGTGCCAGCAGCGTAGTCGGGACTACTGCGGGAGATACGCAGTATTTT
CDR3aa: CASSVVGTTAGDTQYF

v_gene: TRBV11-2
len: 17
j_gene: TRBJ2-2
d_gene: TRBD1
abundance: NA
CDR3nt: TGTGCCAGCAGCTTACAGTACGGCCAGGGGGCTTCCGGGGAGCTGTTTTTT
CDR3aa: CASSLQYGQGASGELFF

v_gene: TRBV6-5
len: 15
j_gene: TRBJ1-5
d_gene: TRBD1
abundance: NA
CDR3nt: TGTGCCAGCAAATCGGACAGGGGGACCAATCAGCCCCAGCATTTT
CDR3aa: CASKSDRGTNQPQHF

v_gene: TRBV10-3
len: 13
j_gene: TRBJ1-5
d_gene: NA
abundance: NA
CDR3nt: TGTGCCACGAAGGGTCAGGCAAATCAGCCCCAGCATTTT
CDR3aa: CATKGQANQPQHF

v_gene: TRBV4-1
len: 12
j_gene: TRBJ2-1
d_gene: NA
abundance: NA
CDR3nt: TGCGCCAGCAGCCAAGAGGGGAATGAGCAGTTCTTC
CDR3aa: CASSQEGNEQFF

v_gene: TRBV12-3/TRBV12-4
len: 12
j_gene: TRBJ1-5
d_gene: TRBD1
abundance: NA
CDR3nt: TGTGCCAGCAGCACAGGGGATCAGCCCCAGCATTTT
CDR3aa: CASSTGDQPQHF

v_gene: TRBV4-3
len: 16
j_gene: TRBJ2-2
d_gene: TRBD2
abundance: NA
CDR3nt: TGCGCCAGCAGCCACCTGTACCCTCTAGCGGGAGGGGAGCTGTTTTTT
CDR3aa: CASSHLYPLAGGELFF

v_gene: TRBV19
len: 12
j_gene: TRBJ1-2
d_gene: NA
abundance: NA
CDR3nt: TGTGCCAGTAAGGAAACCTCCGGGGGCTACACCTTC
CDR3aa: CASKETSGGYTF

v_gene: TRBV7-9
len: 15
j_gene: TRBJ2-3
d_gene: TRBD2
abundance: NA
CDR3nt: TGTGCCAGCAGCCCTCTAGCGGCTAGCACAGATACGCAGTATTTT
CDR3aa: CASSPLAASTDTQYF

v_gene: TRBV19
len: 17
j_gene: TRBJ1-3
d_gene: NA
abundance: NA
CDR3nt: TGTGCCAGTAGTATTCGGGGGCGCACTCTCTCTGGAAACACCATATATTTT
CDR3aa: CASSIRGRTLSGNTIYF

v_gene: TRBV19
len: 14
j_gene: TRBJ1-5
d_gene: NA
abundance: NA
CDR3nt: TGTGCCAGTAGTATAGCGTCAGGGAATCAGCCCCAGCATTTT
CDR3aa: CASSIASGNQPQHF

v_gene: TRBV4-2
len: 16
j_gene: TRBJ1-2
d_gene: NA
abundance: NA
CDR3nt: TGTGCCAGCAGCCAAGAAGGTCCGGGGGGGCCGGATGGCTACACCTTC
CDR3aa: CASSQEGPGGPDGYTF

v_gene: TRBV27
len: 15
j_gene: TRBJ2-3
d_gene: TRBD1
abundance: NA
CDR3nt: TGTGCCAGCAGTTTAGCAGGGGGTGGAACAGATACGCAGTATTTT
CDR3aa: CASSLAGGGTDTQYF

v_gene: TRBV5-1
len: 16
j_gene: TRBJ1-4
d_gene: NA
abundance: NA
CDR3nt: TGCGCCAGCTCAGGTAATGAGAGCGCAACTAATGAAAAACTGTTTTTT
CDR3aa: CASSGNESATNEKLFF

v_gene: TRBV9
len: 19
j_gene: TRBJ1-3
d_gene: NA
abundance: NA
CDR3nt: TGTGCCAGCAGCCAAAGTATGGGACAAACAGAAACCTCTGGAAACACCATATATTTT
CDR3aa: CASSQSMGQTETSGNTIYF

v_gene: TRBV27
len: 13
j_gene: TRBJ1-2
d_gene: NA
abundance: once
CDR3nt: TGTGCCAGCAGTCCGGGCCGTAACTATGGCTACACCTTC
CDR3aa: CASSPGRNYGYTF